These 16 T cell receptor beta chains came from one sample sequenced in a study of blood T cell repertoires in COVID-19. The table came from immunoSEQ multiplex PCR; TCRdb's copy has only in-frame clones and leaves some out. Here the sample spans some 100,000 clones, roughly 80% being singletons. The sequenced sample was peripheral blood. These receptors all come from a man over 45 with acute or convalescent COVID-19.

The chain uses TRBV18 and TRBJ1-4, with 11 nucleotides matching TRBD1. Trimming removed 2 bases from V and 4 bases from J; junction bases left unmatched: 0. Germline V lookup: CDR1 KGHSH, CDR2 LQKENI. The CDR3 spans 15 residues. Here the CDR3 DNA reads TGTGCCAGCTCACCAGGGACAGGGGGTAATGAAAAACTGTTTTTT. Its translation: CASSPGTGGNEKLFF.

This clone was seen once. The gene calls are TRBV3-1 (or the pseudogene TRBV3-2) and TRBJ2-3, with 7 bases lining up with TRBD2. The trim removed 4 bases at V and 6 bases at J, leaving 10 bases unmatched. This CDR3 spans 15 amino acids. Germline assignment: CDR1 LGHDT and CDR2 YNNKEL (reference sequence). The CDR3 reads CASSPQGGIGDTQYF. As DNA, the CDR3 is TGTGCCAGCAGCCCCCAGGGAGGGATCGGGGATACGCAGTATTTT.

The chain has TRBV5-4 and TRBJ2-7; 16 nucleotides align to TRBD2. V was pared by 4 bases and J by 2 bases, with 6 bases of the junction left unmatched. Looked up from germline, CDR1 is SGHNT and CDR2 is YYREEE (reference sequence). The CDR3 is 17 amino acids. The CDR3 loop is CASSGAGTSGRAYEQYF. In DNA form, the CDR3 reads TGTGCCAGCAGCGGGGCCGGGACTAGCGGGAGGGCCTACGAGCAGTACTTC.

The chain is built from TRBV19 and TRBJ2-7, with D maybe TRBD2 (7 bases). Germline-derived CDR1 and CDR2 are LNHDA and SQIVND (reference sequence). V was cut by 5 bases and J by 1 base, with 15 bases left in between. The CDR3 runs 15 residues. CDR3 region: CASSAGGGSSYEQYF. The CDR3 DNA is TGTGCCAGTAGTGCCGGGGGCGGGAGTTCCTACGAGCAGTACTTC.

In its sample, this clone was seen a few times. The J gene is TRBJ1-4, the V gene TRBV6-1; D is unresolved. The V gene's germline CDR1 is MNHNS and CDR2 SASEGT. The CDR3 has 14 residues. V was clipped by 1 base and J by 4 bases, with 7 bases between them. CDR3 DNA: TGTGCCAGCAGTGAAGTTTACGGTAATGAAAAACTGTTTTTT. Protein product: CASSEVYGNEKLFF.

This chain links TRBV13 with TRBJ1-5; 7 bases are shared with TRBD1. The CDR3 sequence is 18 residues long. With 1 base clipped from V and 2 bases from J, the junction kept 11 bases outside the gene matches. Germline V gene data show CDR1 as PRHDT and CDR2 as FYEKMQ (reference sequence). CDR3 bases: TGTGCCAGCAGCTTAGTTGGCACAGGGGTAATAGGCAATCAGCCCCAGCATTTT. Translation: CASSLVGTGVIGNQPQHF.

CDR3 region: CASSPPGTGMNTEAFF. The DNA for the CDR3 is TGTGCCAGCTCACCCCCTGGGACAGGGATGAACACTGAAGCTTTCTTT. This sequence joins TRBV18 and TRBJ1-1, with 9 bases that match TRBD1. Looked up from germline, CDR1 is KGHSH and CDR2 is LQKENI. The CDR3 length is 16 residues. Trimming at V came to 3 bases and at J to 0 bases, leaving 5 bases not matched to a gene.

This chain uses TRBV5-1 with TRBJ2-5; 13 bases fit TRBD2. Germline CDR1 is SGHRS and CDR2 is YFSETQ. This CDR3 has 16 residues. With V trimmed by 2 bases and J by 4 bases, 5 bases remained unmatched. CDR3 sequence (DNA): TGCGCCAGCAGCTTTATGGGGACTAGCGGGGCAGAGACCCAGTACTTC. This codes for CASSFMGTSGAETQYF.

The DNA for the CDR3 is TGCGCCAGCAGCGTACTAGCGAGCACCGGGGAGCTGTTTTTT. It is translated as CASSVLASTGELFF. The chain joins TRBV10-1 to TRBJ2-2, with 7 nucleotides matching TRBD2. The CDR3 consists of 14 residues. The ends lost 6 bases at V and 4 bases at J; junction bases unmatched: 5. From germline, CDR1 is WNHNN and CDR2 SYGVQD (reference sequence).

The J gene is TRBJ1-6, the V gene TRBV3-1 (or the pseudogene TRBV3-2); TRBD1 aligns across 8 bases. V shed 4 bases, J shed 6 bases, and the junction held 2 bases outside the gene matches. From germline, CDR1 is LGHDT and CDR2 YNNKEL (reference sequence). This CDR3 region has 14 residues. Written as DNA, the CDR3 is TGTGCCAGCAGCCTGGGACAGGCTAATTCACCCCTCCACTTT. This codes for CASSLGQANSPLHF.

This chain's CDR3 is CASSPFGTGENQPQHF. DNA for the CDR3: TGTGCCAGCTCCCCATTTGGCACAGGGGAGAACCAGCCCCAGCATTTT. V and J are TRBV18 and TRBJ1-5, with 7 nucleotides matching TRBD1. Germline V gives CDR1 KGHSH, CDR2 LQKENI. The ends lost 6 bases at V and 7 bases at J; junction bases unmatched: 15. The CDR3 is made up of 16 amino acids.

The V and J genes are TRBV5-1 and TRBJ2-5; tentatively, D is TRBD1 (6 bases). Germline V lookup: CDR1 SGHRS, CDR2 YFSETQ. V dropped 0 bases and J dropped 5 bases, with 14 bases sitting between them. The CDR3 is 15 amino acids. The CDR3 nucleotides read TGCGCCAGCAGCTTGGATAGGGCAGGGGTGGAGACCCAGTACTTC. Translated: CASSLDRAGVETQYF.

The CDR3 coding sequence is TGCGCCAGCACGACGGGACAGGGACCTAGGAATGAGCAGTTCTTC. This translates into CASTTGQGPRNEQFF. The V call is TRBV5-1, the J call TRBJ2-1, with 9 nucleotides matching TRBD1. V shed 6 bases and J 7 bases; nucleotides not matched to a gene: 11. The CDR3 length is 15 residues. CDR1 SGHRS and CDR2 YFSETQ come from the germline V gene.

This clone was recorded only once. The chain employs TRBV3-1 (or the pseudogene TRBV3-2) and TRBJ1-4, with D maybe TRBD1 (6 bases). V was clipped by 3 bases and J by 8 bases, with 13 bases between them. The CDR3 runs 14 residues. Germline V gives CDR1 LGHDT, CDR2 YNNKEL (reference sequence). The CDR3 spells CASSHQGSKEKLFF. The CDR3 region has the DNA TGTGCCAGCAGCCACCAGGGGTCAAAGGAAAAACTGTTTTTT.

The V gene is TRBV4-1, the J gene TRBJ2-7; TRBD2 matches at 7 bases. The CDR3 is 17 amino acids. Germline V gene sequence: CDR1 MGHRA, CDR2 YSYEKL. V lost 1 base and J lost 1; bases outside the gene matches: 10. Here the CDR3 reads CASSQGTGLDLSYEQYF. CDR3 coding DNA: TGCGCCAGCAGCCAAGGGACCGGACTAGATCTTTCCTACGAGCAGTACTTC.

This clone appeared a single time. V is TRBV6-5 and J is TRBJ2-7; a possible D gene is TRBD2 (6 bases). Trimming cost V 2 bases and J 6 bases, with 14 bases left between them. CDR3 length equals 14 residues. Germline CDR1 MNHEY, CDR2 SVGAGI. CDR3: CASSYGQGGSEQYF. DNA for the CDR3: TGTGCCAGCAGTTACGGGCAGGGAGGCTCCGAGCAGTACTTC.